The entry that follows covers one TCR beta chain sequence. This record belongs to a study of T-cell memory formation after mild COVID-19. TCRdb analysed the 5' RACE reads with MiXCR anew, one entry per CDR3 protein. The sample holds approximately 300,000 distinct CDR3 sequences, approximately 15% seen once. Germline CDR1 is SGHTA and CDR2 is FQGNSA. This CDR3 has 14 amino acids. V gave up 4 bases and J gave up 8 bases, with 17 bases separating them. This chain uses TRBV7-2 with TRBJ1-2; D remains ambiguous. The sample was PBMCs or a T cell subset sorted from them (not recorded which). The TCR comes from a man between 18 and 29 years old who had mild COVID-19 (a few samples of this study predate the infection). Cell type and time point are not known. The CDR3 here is CASSSQSSPGGYTF. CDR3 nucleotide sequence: TGTGCCAGCAGCTCTCAGTCCTCCCCGGGGGGCTACACCTTC.